The source of this TCR beta chain is a study of cytomegalovirus exposure and HLA in healthy donors. Study results and caveats: Equally common other TCR beta chains were less clonally expanded than HLA-associated ones, a later analysis found.

The germline CDR1 and CDR2 sequences are SGHVS and FQNEAQ. The V gene lost 3 bases and the J gene lost 1 base, with 10 bases spanning the gap. The CDR3 is made up of 14 amino acids. 60 Vbeta and 13 Jbeta primers were used in PCR. Assay: immunoSEQ multiplex PCR; the TCRdb copy retains only in-frame clones and omits some. The table lists fewer than 200,000 clones, less than 80% of them singletons. Remarks on this clone: No antigen is known for it.

The gene calls are TRBV7-8 and TRBJ2-7; no firm D call. Input material: PBMCs. The receptor comes from a woman aged 40 to 55 in good health and CMV-seronegative. CDR3 in amino acids: CASSLAGESYEQYF. The CDR3 bases are TGTGCCAGCAGCTTGGCCGGAGAATCCTACGAGCAGTACTTC.